These 10 T cell receptor beta chains originate from one sample sequenced in a study of breast tumors, draining lymph nodes, adjacent tissues. Breast cancer patients provided tissue from their axillary draining lymph nodes. TCRdb re-analysed the multiplex PCR reads in MiXCR, keeping a single row per CDR3 protein. The data contain around 100,000 distinct CDR3 sequences, over 20% of them singletons. The sample consisted of axillary lymph node tissue. The receptors here all came from a female donor with breast cancer. Some clones in this sample may be carry-over from other donors' samples.

This clonotype has at least ten counts. This chain links TRBV29-1 with TRBJ2-3; D possibly corresponds to TRBD1 (6 bases). Trimming removed 4 bases at V and 5 bases at J, with 10 bases between. There are 12 residues in the CDR3. Germline lookup yields CDR1 SQVTM and CDR2 ANQGSEA. DNA of the CDR3: TGCAGCGTTGGATACAGGGTAGATACGCAGTATTTT. Translating gives CSVGYRVDTQYF.

This clonotype was detected ten times or more. The J gene is TRBJ2-1, the V gene TRBV7-2; 12 positions match TRBD2. V was pared by 5 bases and J by 12 bases, with 11 bases of the junction left unmatched. Germline values: CDR1 SGHTA, CDR2 FQGNSA. CDR3 length equals 15 residues. CDR3 region: CASSEVASGRAGQFF. The CDR3 DNA is TGTGCCAGCAGCGAGGTGGCTAGCGGGAGGGCCGGGCAGTTCTTC.

This clonotype occurred many times. CDR3 region: CASSFTGFETQYF. In DNA, the CDR3 is TGCGCCAGCAGCTTTACAGGGTTTGAGACCCAGTACTTC. V and J are TRBV5-1 and TRBJ2-5; perhaps TRBD1 as D (6 bases). V was shortened by 2 bases and J by 5 bases, with 10 bases between the two germline ends. Germline CDR1 SGHRS, CDR2 YFSETQ. The CDR3 length is 13 residues.

With respect to this clonotype: One base away lies a much larger clone, so this may be a sequencing read error. This likely comes from a read error, as the CDR3 has no conserved phenylalanine or tryptophan at its end. The V gene is TRBV11-2, the J gene TRBJ2-3, with D possibly called TRBD1 or TRBD2 (5 bases each). The CDR3 covers 15 residues. V was pared by 5 bases and J by 0 bases, with 12 bases between. Germline values: CDR1 SGHAT, CDR2 FQNNGV. CDR3 DNA sequence: TGTGCCAGCAGCAGGGACCCCTATAGCACAGATACGCAGTATATT. Its translation: CASSRDPYSTDTQYI.

This clonotype has a handful of counts. The junction departs from the called germline gene at one end, perhaps through a read error. The rearrangement links TRBV19 to TRBJ2-7; 13 nucleotides match TRBD2. CDR1 is LNHDA and CDR2 is SQIVND in the germline V gene (reference sequence). The CDR3 is 15 residues long. For the CDR3, the DNA is TGTGCCAGTGGTATGGGACTAGCGGGAACCTACGAGCAGTACTTC. It is translated as CASGMGLAGTYEQYF.

Worth noting for this clonotype: Being one base from a much bigger clone, this may be a read error. This chain links TRBV6-5 with TRBJ2-1; D ambiguous. The germline V gene has CDR1 MNHEY and CDR2 SVGAGI. V gave up 4 bases and J gave up 0 bases, with 10 bases separating them. This CDR3 is 15 amino acids long. CDR3 residues: CASSCSPSSYNEQFF. CDR3 nucleotide sequence: TGTGCCAGCAGTTGCTCTCCAAGCTCCTACAATGAGCAGTTCTTC.

This clonotype was counted at least ten times. J is TRBJ2-1 and V is TRBV6-5, with D perhaps being TRBD1 or TRBD2 (5 bases each). The germline gives CDR1 MNHEY, CDR2 SVGAGI. The length of the CDR3 is 19 residues. V was trimmed by 0 bases and J by 4 bases, leaving 22 bases between them. CDR3 loop: CASSYSWGRRAAKYNEQFF. CDR3 DNA: TGTGCCAGCAGTTACTCATGGGGCCGCCGAGCGGCAAAATACAATGAGCAGTTCTTC.

V is TRBV6-1 and J is TRBJ1-1, with TRBD1 as a possible D gene (5 bases). This CDR3 contains 11 residues. Trimming pared 8 bases from V and 5 bases from J, leaving 9 bases between. Per germline, CDR1 MNHNS and CDR2 SASEGT. The CDR3 bases are TGTGCCAGCTTACGGGGGACTGAAGCTTTCTTT. Amino acids: CASLRGTEAFF.

The gene calls are TRBV7-9 and TRBJ1-5; 8 bases match TRBD1. The CDR3 is 17 amino acids. CDR1 is SEHNR and CDR2 is FQNEAQ in the germline V gene (reference sequence). With V trimmed by 4 bases and J by 0 bases, 8 bases remained unmatched. CDR3 region: CASSSWTGRDSNQPQHF. The CDR3 DNA reads as TGTGCCAGCAGCTCCTGGACAGGGAGGGATAGCAATCAGCCCCAGCATTTT.

With regard to this clonotype: A much larger clone lies a single base off, so this may be a read error. V and J are TRBV3-1 and TRBJ1-3; perhaps TRBD1 as D (5 bases). There are 15 residues in the CDR3. From germline, CDR1 is LGHDT and CDR2 YNNKEL (reference sequence). CDR3 sequence reads: CAGSQDWTSGNTIYF. The CDR3 nucleotides are TGTGCCGGCAGCCAGGATTGGACATCGGGAAACACCATATATTTT.